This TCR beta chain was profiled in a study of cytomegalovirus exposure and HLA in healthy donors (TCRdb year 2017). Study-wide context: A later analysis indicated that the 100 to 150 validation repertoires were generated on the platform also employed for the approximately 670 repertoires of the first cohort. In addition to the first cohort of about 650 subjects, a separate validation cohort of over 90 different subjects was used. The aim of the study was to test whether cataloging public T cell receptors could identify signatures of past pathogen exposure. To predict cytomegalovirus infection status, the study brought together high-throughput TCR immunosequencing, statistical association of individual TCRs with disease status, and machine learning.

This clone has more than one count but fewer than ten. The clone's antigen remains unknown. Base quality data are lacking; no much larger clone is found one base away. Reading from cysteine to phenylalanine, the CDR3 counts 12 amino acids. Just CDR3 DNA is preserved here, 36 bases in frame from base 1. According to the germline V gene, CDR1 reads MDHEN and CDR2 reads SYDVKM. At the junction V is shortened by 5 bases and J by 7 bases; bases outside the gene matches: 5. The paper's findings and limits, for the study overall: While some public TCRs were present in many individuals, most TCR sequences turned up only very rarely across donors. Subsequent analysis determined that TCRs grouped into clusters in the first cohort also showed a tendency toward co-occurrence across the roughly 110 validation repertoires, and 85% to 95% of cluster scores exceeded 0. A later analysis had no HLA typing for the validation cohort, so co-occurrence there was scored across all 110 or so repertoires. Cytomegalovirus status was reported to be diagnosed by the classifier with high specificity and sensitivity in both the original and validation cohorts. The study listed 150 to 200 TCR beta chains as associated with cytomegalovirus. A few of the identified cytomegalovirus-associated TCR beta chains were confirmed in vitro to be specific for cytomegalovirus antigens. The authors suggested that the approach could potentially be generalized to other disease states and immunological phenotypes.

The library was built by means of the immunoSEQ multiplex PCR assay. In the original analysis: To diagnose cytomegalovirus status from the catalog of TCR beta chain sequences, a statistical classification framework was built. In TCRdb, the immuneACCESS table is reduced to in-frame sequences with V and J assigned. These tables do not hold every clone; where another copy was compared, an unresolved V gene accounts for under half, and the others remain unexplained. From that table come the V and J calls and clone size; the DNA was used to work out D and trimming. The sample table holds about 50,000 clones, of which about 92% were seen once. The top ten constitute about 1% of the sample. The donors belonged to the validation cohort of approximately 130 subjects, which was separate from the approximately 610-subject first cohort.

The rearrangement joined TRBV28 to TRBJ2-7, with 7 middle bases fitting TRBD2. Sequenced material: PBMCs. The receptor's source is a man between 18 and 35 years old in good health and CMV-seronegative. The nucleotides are TGTGCCAGCAGTGTAGCGGGCAGGGAGCAGTACTTC. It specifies CASSVAGREQYF.